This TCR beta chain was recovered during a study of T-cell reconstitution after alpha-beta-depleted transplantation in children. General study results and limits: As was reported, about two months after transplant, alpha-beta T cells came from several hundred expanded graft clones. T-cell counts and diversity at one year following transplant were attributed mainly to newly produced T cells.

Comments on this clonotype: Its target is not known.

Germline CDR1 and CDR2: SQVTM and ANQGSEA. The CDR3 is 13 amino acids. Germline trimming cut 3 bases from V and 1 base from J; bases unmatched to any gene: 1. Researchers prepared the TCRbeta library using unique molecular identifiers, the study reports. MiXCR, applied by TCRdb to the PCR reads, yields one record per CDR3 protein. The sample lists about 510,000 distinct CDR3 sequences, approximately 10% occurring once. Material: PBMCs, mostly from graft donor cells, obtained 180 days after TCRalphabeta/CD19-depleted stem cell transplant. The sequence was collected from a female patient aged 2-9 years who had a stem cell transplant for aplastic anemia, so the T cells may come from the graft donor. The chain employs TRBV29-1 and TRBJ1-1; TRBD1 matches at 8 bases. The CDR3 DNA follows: TGCAGCGTTGACGACAGGGGGAACACTGAAGCTTTCTTT. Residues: CSVDDRGNTEAFF. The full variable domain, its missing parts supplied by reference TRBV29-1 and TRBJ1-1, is SAVISQKPSRDICQRGTSLTIQCQVDSQVTMMFWYRQQPGQSLTLIATANQGSEATYESGFVIDKFPISRPNLTFSTLTVSNMSPEDSSIYLCSVDDRGNTEAFFGQGTRLTVV.